The sequence of this T cell receptor beta chain was determined in a study of Ad26.COV2.S vaccination and SARS-CoV-2 variants. Study context: Dosing was one shot or two shots 56 days apart.

Treatment of the sample: 15 to 20 received Ad26.COV2.S at low or high dose, single or two shots; roughly 5 received placebo; per-sample allocation not given. Samples were taken on day 63 after the first vaccine or placebo injection. This table comes from immunoSEQ multiplex PCR, and its TCRdb copy is limited to in-frame clones, with some not included. Here the sample spans 300,000 to 400,000 clones, approximately 90% being singletons. Germline CDR1 and CDR2: LNHDA and SQIVND (reference sequence). The CDR3 has 16 amino acids. V gave up 3 bases and J gave up 10 bases; unmatched junction bases: 10. This clonotype originated in a person between 18 and 59 years old who received the Ad26.COV2.S COVID-19 vaccine or a placebo. The rearrangement uses TRBV19 and TRBJ2-2; 11 bases map to TRBD2. Material: peripheral blood, obtained in a trial of Ad26.COV2.S vaccine versus placebo. The CDR3 region is CASSIGTSGRAAELFF. The CDR3 DNA reads TGTGCCAGTAGTATTGGAACTAGCGGGAGAGCCGCGGAGCTGTTTTTT.